This TCR beta chain was profiled in a study of cytotoxic CD8 clonotypes in ibrutinib-treated CLL. Study-wide results and limits: Among the clonotypes, public ones were uncommon and contracted or held stable on treatment.

This table comes from immunoSEQ multiplex PCR, and its TCRdb copy is limited to in-frame clones, with some not included. The table lists thousands of clones, 65% to 80% of them singletons. Extraction of approximately 2.2 micrograms of genomic DNA from cryopreserved PBMCs supplied material for TCR beta libraries. With regard to this clone: As yet, its antigen is unknown.

The sample was PBMCs, taken before ibrutinib treatment. This TCR was recovered from a human donor with chronic lymphocytic leukemia.

The CDR3 nucleotides are TGTGCCAGCTCACCGACTTTCCGGGACAGGGGGAGCACAGATACGCAGTATTTT. Residues: CASSPTFRDRGSTDTQYF. The V and J genes are TRBV18 and TRBJ2-3, with TRBD1 matching over 11 bases. Looked up from germline, CDR1 is KGHSH and CDR2 is LQKENI. The CDR3 totals 18 residues. The junction had 8 bases not matched to a gene; V was cut back by 3 bases and J by 0 bases.